Listed below are T cell receptor beta chains from one sample, sequenced in a study of Ad26.COV2.S vaccination and SARS-CoV-2 variants. Assay: immunoSEQ multiplex PCR; the TCRdb copy retains only in-frame clones and omits some. The sample holds about 280,000 clones, around 87% seen once. The sequenced sample was peripheral blood, obtained in a trial of Ad26.COV2.S vaccine versus placebo. These receptors all stem from a person between 18 and 60 years old who received the Ad26.COV2.S COVID-19 vaccine or a placebo. The CDR3 runs from the conserved cysteine through the conserved F or W. D genes are given only for firm matches. Clone size is not always given. Where it is, it says once, few, many or a class for expanded clones.

j_gene: TRBJ1-4; v_gene: TRBV28; abundance: many; d_gene: .; CDR3nt: TGTGCCAGCAGTTTAAGGCAGACTAATGAAAAACTGTTTTTT; CDR3aa: CASSLRQTNEKLFF
j_gene: TRBJ2-3; v_gene: TRBV4-3; abundance: .; d_gene: TRBD2; CDR3nt: TGCGCCAGCAGCCCCTGGGGTAGCGGGGGGCTCGCAGATACGCAGTATTTT; CDR3aa: CASSPWGSGGLADTQYF
j_gene: TRBJ2-3; v_gene: TRBV3-1/TRBV3-2; abundance: .; d_gene: TRBD2; CDR3nt: TGTGCCAGCAGCCAACGGACTAGCGGGGGGAGTACAGATACGCAGTATTTT; CDR3aa: CASSQRTSGGSTDTQYF
j_gene: TRBJ2-7; v_gene: TRBV27; abundance: .; d_gene: .; CDR3nt: TGTGCCAGCAGTTATGAGACAGGTTACGAGCAGTACTTC; CDR3aa: CASSYETGYEQYF
j_gene: TRBJ2-3; v_gene: TRBV2; abundance: .; d_gene: TRBD2; CDR3nt: TGTGCCAGCAGTGACCTTACTAGCGGGGGTACAGATACGCAGTATTTT; CDR3aa: CASSDLTSGGTDTQYF
j_gene: TRBJ2-5; v_gene: TRBV3-1/TRBV3-2; abundance: .; d_gene: TRBD2; CDR3nt: TGTGCCAGCAGCCAAGTCGGGACTAACACGGTAATTCAAGAGACCCAGTACTTC; CDR3aa: CASSQVGTNTVIQETQYF
j_gene: TRBJ2-3; v_gene: TRBV18; abundance: once; d_gene: TRBD2; CDR3nt: TGTGCCAGCTCACCCCAACTAGCGGGGGGCACAGATACGCAGTATTTT; CDR3aa: CASSPQLAGGTDTQYF
j_gene: TRBJ2-3; v_gene: TRBV7-9; abundance: .; d_gene: TRBD1; CDR3nt: TGTGCCAGCAGCGGGGGACAGGGCCTTAAGCCAGATACGCAGTATTTT; CDR3aa: CASSGGQGLKPDTQYF
j_gene: TRBJ2-5; v_gene: TRBV27; abundance: .; d_gene: .; CDR3nt: TGTGCCAGCAGCCACGCTGGTCCGTACCAAGAGACCCAGTACTTC; CDR3aa: CASSHAGPYQETQYF
j_gene: TRBJ2-2; v_gene: TRBV10-1; abundance: .; d_gene: .; CDR3nt: TGCGCCAGCAGTGCCCAAATAGGGGCGTCGAACACCGGGGAGCTGTTTTTT; CDR3aa: CASSAQIGASNTGELFF
j_gene: TRBJ2-7; v_gene: TRBV13; abundance: .; d_gene: .; CDR3nt: TGTGCCAGCAGCTCCTCTGGGGCGACCTACGAGCAGTACTTC; CDR3aa: CASSSSGATYEQYF
j_gene: TRBJ2-5; v_gene: TRBV29-1; abundance: .; d_gene: .; CDR3nt: TGCAGCGTTGAAGGAGCGACTAGGGAGACCCAGTACTTC; CDR3aa: CSVEGATRETQYF
j_gene: TRBJ2-1; v_gene: TRBV21-1; abundance: few; d_gene: .; CDR3nt: TGTGCCACCACAGGTGCAGGGAGCAATGAGCAGTTCTTC; CDR3aa: CATTGAGSNEQFF
j_gene: TRBJ1-2; v_gene: TRBV19; abundance: .; d_gene: TRBD1; CDR3nt: TGTGCCAGTTCCACGAAAGGGGGCAGAACTATCGATGGCTACACCTTC; CDR3aa: CASSTKGGRTIDGYTF
j_gene: TRBJ1-3; v_gene: TRBV11-2; abundance: .; d_gene: .; CDR3nt: TGTGCCAGCAGCTTATTTTCGGGGAGCGTCTCTGGAAACACCATATATTTT; CDR3aa: CASSLFSGSVSGNTIYF
j_gene: TRBJ2-3; v_gene: TRBV29-1; abundance: .; d_gene: .; CDR3nt: TGCAGCGTTGACGAGGGAGGCACAGATACGCAGTATTTT; CDR3aa: CSVDEGGTDTQYF
j_gene: TRBJ1-3; v_gene: TRBV9; abundance: .; d_gene: .; CDR3nt: TGTGCCAGCAGCGTAGGATTTCGGCAGGCGAGCTCTGGAAACACCATATATTTT; CDR3aa: CASSVGFRQASSGNTIYF
j_gene: TRBJ2-3; v_gene: TRBV29-1; abundance: .; d_gene: TRBD2; CDR3nt: TGCAGCGTGTTATGCGGGGGGGAGAGCGTGTATACGCAGTATTTT; CDR3aa: CSVLCGGESVYTQYF
j_gene: TRBJ2-5; v_gene: TRBV28; abundance: .; d_gene: .; CDR3nt: TGTGCCAGCAGTCCCACGTTTGAGACCCAGTACTTC; CDR3aa: CASSPTFETQYF
j_gene: TRBJ2-7; v_gene: TRBV28; abundance: .; d_gene: .; CDR3nt: TGTGCCAGCAGCACCTACAGGGTGAGGGACTACGAGCAGTACTTC; CDR3aa: CASSTYRVRDYEQYF
j_gene: TRBJ1-4; v_gene: TRBV3-1/TRBV3-2; abundance: .; d_gene: TRBD1; CDR3nt: TGTGCCAGCAGCCGCGTGGGACAGGGGGCAACTAATGAAAAACTGTTTTTT; CDR3aa: CASSRVGQGATNEKLFF
j_gene: TRBJ1-1; v_gene: TRBV2; abundance: .; d_gene: .; CDR3nt: TGTGCCAGCAGGAGAGGGGGGAACACTGAAGCTTTCTTT; CDR3aa: CASRRGGNTEAFF
j_gene: TRBJ1-1; v_gene: TRBV10-3; abundance: few; d_gene: .; CDR3nt: TGTGCCATCGGGCTGGGGGGCCGGACTGAAGCTTTCTTT; CDR3aa: CAIGLGGRTEAFF
j_gene: TRBJ1-1; v_gene: TRBV12-1; abundance: .; d_gene: .; CDR3nt: .; CDR3aa: CASSFAVVGLGAFF
j_gene: TRBJ2-7; v_gene: TRBV6-5; abundance: .; d_gene: TRBD2; CDR3nt: TGTGCCAGCAAGCGGGAGAGGAATTACGAGCAGTACTTC; CDR3aa: CASKRERNYEQYF
j_gene: TRBJ1-2; v_gene: TRBV6-4; abundance: .; d_gene: .; CDR3nt: TGTGCCAGCAGTGACGGGGGGGCTGGTGGCTACACCTTC; CDR3aa: CASSDGGAGGYTF
j_gene: TRBJ2-7; v_gene: TRBV6-2/TRBV6-3; abundance: .; d_gene: .; CDR3nt: TGTGCCAGCAGTTACTCTGGGACAACCAACTACGAGCAGTACTTC; CDR3aa: CASSYSGTTNYEQYF
j_gene: TRBJ1-2; v_gene: TRBV7-3; abundance: .; d_gene: TRBD1; CDR3nt: TGTGCCAGCAGTTTGGGAGCCGGACAGGGGGGCTACACCTTC; CDR3aa: CASSLGAGQGGYTF
j_gene: TRBJ2-7; v_gene: TRBV11-3; abundance: once; d_gene: TRBD1; CDR3nt: TGTGCCAGCAGCTACCCGGGCAGGGGGAACGAGCAGTACTTC; CDR3aa: CASSYPGRGNEQYF
j_gene: TRBJ1-2; v_gene: TRBV7-2; abundance: .; d_gene: TRBD1; CDR3nt: TGTGCCAGCAGCTTAAACCCGGGACAGGGGGCGCCTAACTATGGCTACACCTTC; CDR3aa: CASSLNPGQGAPNYGYTF
j_gene: TRBJ1-1; v_gene: TRBV6-6; abundance: .; d_gene: .; CDR3nt: TGTGCCAGCATCGCGGGGCTGGGGGCTTTCTTT; CDR3aa: CASIAGLGAFF